Each of the 16 T cell receptor beta chains below was sequenced from the same sample in a study of identical twins. TCRdb re-derived calls from the 5' RACE reads in MiXCR, one entry per CDR3 protein. The sample yields over 600,000 distinct CDR3 sequences, 21% seen once. The sample was also linked to a second study, of T cells expressing NK-cell markers.

The material sequenced was PBMCs. All receptors come from a woman younger than 35 in good health.

In this sample, this clonotype turned up a few times. This chain uses TRBV12-3 or TRBV12-4 with TRBJ1-2; D unresolved. The CDR3 length is 13 residues. Trimming took 6 bases from V and 3 from J, leaving 11 bases between them. The CDR3 loop reads CASSPTSYYGYTF. CDR3 nucleotides: TGTGCCAGCAGCCCGACTAGTTACTATGGCTACACCTTC.

This clonotype was seen more than once but under ten times. The chain is built from TRBV20-1 and TRBJ2-1, with D perhaps being TRBD1 or TRBD2 (6 bases each). V dropped 5 bases and J dropped 8 bases, with 16 bases sitting between them. This CDR3 is built from 13 residues. CDR1 and CDR2 from the germline V gene are DFQATT and SNEGSKA (reference sequence). The CDR3 DNA reads as TGCAGTGCTCCAAGGGGGGATGGGGATGAGCAGTTCTTC. This translates into CSAPRGDGDEQFF.

As DNA, the CDR3 is TGTGCCAGCAGCCAAGCCTTTAATGAAAAACTGTTTTTT. Amino acids: CASSQAFNEKLFF. The rearrangement joins TRBV3-1 to TRBJ1-4; no reliable D call. Germline-derived CDR1 and CDR2 are LGHDT and YNNKEL (reference sequence). Trimming took off 1 base at V and 4 bases at J, with 4 bases between the two ends. This CDR3 has 13 residues. Combining the CDR3 with reference TRBV3-1 and TRBJ1-4 gives the whole variable domain DTAVSQTPKYLVTQMGNDKSIKCEQNLGHDTMYWYKQDSKKFLKIMFSYNNKELIINETVPNRFSPKSPDKAHLNLHINSLELGDSAVYFCASSQAFNEKLFFGSGTQLSVL.

The rearrangement joins TRBV29-1 to TRBJ2-1, with 8 bases lining up with TRBD2. The CDR3 is 13 amino acids. V lost 3 bases to trimming and J lost 10 bases; unmatched junction nucleotides: 8. Germline CDR1 is SQVTM and CDR2 is ANQGSEA. DNA for the CDR3: TGCAGCGTTGAGCTAGCGGGTTGGGGGGAGCAGTTCTTC. Its protein product is CSVELAGWGEQFF.

This clonotype has a handful of counts. The chain is built from TRBV20-1 and TRBJ2-3; D is possibly TRBD1 or TRBD2 (5 bases each). The V gene lost 6 bases and the J gene lost 0 bases, with 16 bases spanning the gap. This CDR3 is 15 amino acids long. The V gene's germline CDR1 is DFQATT and CDR2 SNEGSKA (reference sequence). CDR3 amino acids: CSASPGRPSTDTQYF. CDR3 nucleotides: TGCAGTGCCAGCCCGGGACGGCCCAGCACAGATACGCAGTATTTT.

This chain joins TRBV5-7 and TRBJ2-4; D gene unclear. TRBV5-7 is placed among ORFs of uncertain function. Trimming left V 2 bases short and J 5 bases short, with 11 bases between. The CDR3 has 14 amino acids. The CDR3 reads CASSLGLSQNIQYF. CDR3 DNA sequence: TGTGCCAGCAGCTTAGGTTTGTCCCAAAACATTCAGTACTTC.

The chain joins TRBV3-1 to TRBJ2-1, with D tentatively TRBD2 (6 bases). The germline CDR1 and CDR2 sequences are LGHDT and YNNKEL (reference sequence). The CDR3 has 12 amino acids. Deletions cut 4 bases from V and 9 bases from J, with 10 bases between. In DNA, the CDR3 is TGTGCCAGCAGCCCCCAGCGGGCTGAGCAGTTCTTC. Its translation: CASSPQRAEQFF.

This clonotype appeared a few times. DNA for the CDR3: TGCAGTGCTAGGTCCAGCGGGGGCAGCTCCTACAATGAGCAGTTCTTC. It yields the protein CSARSSGGSSYNEQFF. The V call is TRBV20-1, the J call TRBJ2-1, with 8 nucleotides matching TRBD2. Per the germline V gene, CDR1 is DFQATT and CDR2 is SNEGSKA (reference sequence). The junction had 7 bases not matched to a gene; V was cut back by 3 bases and J by 0 bases. The CDR3 sequence is 16 residues long.

This clonotype was seen repeatedly, ten times or more. This rearrangement joins TRBV20-1 to TRBJ2-7; 7 positions agree with TRBD1. The V segment lost 5 bases and the J segment 2 bases; nucleotides outside the gene matches: 9. The germline gives CDR1 DFQATT, CDR2 SNEGSKA (reference sequence). The CDR3 extends over 14 amino acids. The CDR3 DNA follows: TGCAGTGCTGGACCGGGACAGCGTCCCTACGAGCAGTACTTC. Amino acids: CSAGPGQRPYEQYF.

The table lists this clonotype with a count of one. The V gene is TRBV14, the J gene TRBJ2-5, with D tentatively TRBD1 (6 bases). Deletions cut 1 base from V and 5 bases from J, with 11 bases between. This CDR3 is built from 14 residues. Germline V gene lookup returns CDR1 SGHDN and CDR2 FVKESK. The CDR3 region is CASSQARGAETQYF. CDR3 sequence (DNA): TGTGCCAGCAGCCAAGCCAGGGGAGCGGAGACCCAGTACTTC.

The sample holds many counts of this clonotype. The rearrangement uses TRBV29-1 and TRBJ1-1; TRBD1 matches at 8 bases. Germline V gene data show CDR1 as SQVTM and CDR2 as ANQGSEA. V lost 0 bases and J lost 5; bases outside the gene matches: 8. The CDR3 loop spans 15 amino acids. CDR3 region: CSVEDSRQGHTEAFF. The CDR3 coding sequence is TGCAGCGTTGAAGATTCCCGACAGGGGCATACTGAAGCTTTCTTT. The variable domain in full, with the rest retrieved from reference TRBV29-1 and TRBJ1-1, is SAVISQKPSRDICQRGTSLTIQCQVDSQVTMMFWYRQQPGQSLTLIATANQGSEATYESGFVIDKFPISRPNLTFSTLTVSNMSPEDSSIYLCSVEDSRQGHTEAFFGQGTRLTVV.

CDR3 nucleotides: TGCGCCAGCAGCTTAGAACGCAGCAGAGAGACCCAGTACTTC. This encodes CASSLERSRETQYF. The chain is built from TRBV5-1 and TRBJ2-5; D is uncertain. Per the germline V gene, CDR1 is SGHRS and CDR2 is YFSETQ. Trimming left V 2 bases short and J 4 bases short, with 12 bases between. CDR3 size: 14 residues.

CDR3 in DNA: TGTGCCAGCAGTTACAGCTTCAGGGAGGAGGGTAAGACTGAAGCTTTCTTT. Residues: CASSYSFREEGKTEAFF. This rearrangement joins TRBV6-5 to TRBJ1-1, with a possible D match to TRBD1 (5 bases). Trimming removed 2 bases at V and 5 bases at J, with 21 bases between. This CDR3 spans 17 amino acids. The germline V gene encodes CDR1 MNHEY and CDR2 SVGAGI.

The sample holds a few counts of this clonotype. The genes are TRBV10-3 and TRBJ1-5; D uncertain. Per the germline V gene, CDR1 is ENHRY and CDR2 is SYGVKD. CDR3 length equals 12 residues. V shed 3 bases and J shed 7 bases, with 7 bases lying between them. This CDR3 is CAISEGGQPQHF. CDR3 coding DNA: TGTGCCATCAGTGAAGGAGGGCAGCCCCAGCATTTT.

V usage is TRBV6-1 and J usage is TRBJ1-1, with 11 bases that match TRBD1. The CDR3 loop spans 14 amino acids. CDR1 and CDR2 from the germline V gene are MNHNS and SASEGT. V shed 6 bases, J shed 6 bases, and the junction held 6 bases outside the gene matches. The CDR3, as DNA: TGTGCCAGCAGAATTAGGACAGGGGGCCCTGAAGCTTTCTTT. Its protein product is CASRIRTGGPEAFF.

The rearrangement uses TRBV7-9 and TRBJ1-1, with D possibly being TRBD1 (6 bases). CDR3 length: 14 residues. V lost 6 bases and J 4 bases, leaving 15 bases between the germline ends. Germline values: CDR1 SEHNR, CDR2 FQNEAQ (reference sequence). The CDR3 coding sequence is TGTGCCAGCAGGAAAACAGGGCCGAGCACTGAAGCTTTCTTT. Its translation is CASRKTGPSTEAFF.